Detailed here is one TCR beta chain. The target antigen is unknown. The sequencing template was cDNA reverse transcribed from extracted RNA. Produced via immunoSEQ multiplex PCR; TCRdb's table is partial and in-frame only. The table includes 120,000 or so clones, roughly 66% detected once. Investigators sorted PBMCs to obtain both CD4+ and CD8+ T cells. The source of the sample is a study of CD8+ T cells in alopecia areata. Study-level results: Normal skin's resident alphabeta T cells are sequenced alongside lesional scalp T cells. Compared with mice, patients displayed less clear TCR sharing, possibly for HLA-related reasons. An increase in clonality over normal scalp was evident in lesional scalp, especially alopecia totalis/universalis.

CDR1 and CDR2 (germline): SGHRS, YFSETQ. The ends lost 3 bases at V and 3 bases at J; junction bases unmatched: 5. The CDR3 loop spans 14 amino acids. The chain combines TRBV5-1 with TRBJ2-5; TRBD1 matches at 7 bases. This sequence originates from a human donor in good health. Sample: CD4+ T cells sorted from blood. The CDR3 reads CASSSRQGEETQYF. The DNA for the CDR3 is TGCGCCAGCAGCTCCCGGCAGGGGGAAGAGACCCAGTACTTC. Full variable domain (rest looked up from reference TRBV5-1 and TRBJ2-5): KAGVTQTPRYLIKTRGQQVTLSCSPISGHRSVSWYQQTPGQGLQFLFEYFSETQRNKGNFPGRFSGRQFSNSRSEMNVSTLELGDSALYLCASSSRQGEETQYFGPGTRLLVL.